These 16 T cell receptor beta chains came from one sample sequenced in a study of blood T cell repertoires in COVID-19. The data were produced by immunoSEQ multiplex PCR, yet TCRdb's version contains in-frame clones alone and is incomplete. The table lists 150,000 to 200,000 clones, about 85% of them singletons. Sequenced material: peripheral blood. The receptors shown here come from a man aged 18-30 years with acute or convalescent COVID-19.

This chain uses TRBV18 with TRBJ2-5, with TRBD1 matching over 7 bases. V lost 2 bases to trimming and J lost 0 bases; unmatched junction nucleotides: 6. This CDR3 is 16 amino acids long. Germline V gene sequence: CDR1 KGHSH, CDR2 LQKENI. The CDR3 DNA is TGTGCCAGCTCACCAGGGACAGCCGCCCACCAAGAGACCCAGTACTTC. Translating gives CASSPGTAAHQETQYF.

The J gene is TRBJ2-3, the V gene TRBV5-1, with 7 bases lining up with TRBD2. Germline V gives CDR1 SGHRS, CDR2 YFSETQ. Germline trimming cut 5 bases from V and 0 bases from J; bases unmatched to any gene: 6. The CDR3 runs to 15 residues. The CDR3 DNA follows: TGCGCCAGCAGTAGGGACTACCCTAGCACAGATACGCAGTATTTT. It specifies CASSRDYPSTDTQYF.

The chain has TRBV12-3 or TRBV12-4 and TRBJ1-2; 7 nucleotides align to TRBD1. V shed 5 bases and J 5 bases; nucleotides not matched to a gene: 5. This CDR3 contains 13 residues. The CDR3 DNA is TGTGCCAGCAGTCCGGGACAGCATTATGGCTACACCTTC. Amino acids: CASSPGQHYGYTF.

The chain combines TRBV7-9 with TRBJ2-1; a possible D gene is TRBD2 (6 bases). Trimming stripped 0 bases from V and 6 bases from J, with 15 bases between. The V gene's germline CDR1 is SEHNR and CDR2 FQNEAQ (reference sequence). This CDR3 spans 16 amino acids. Here the CDR3 DNA reads TGTGCCAGCAGCTTAGCGGCCTCGCGGGGTCTCAATGAGCAGTTCTTC. Protein product: CASSLAASRGLNEQFF.

The chain couples TRBV14 to TRBJ2-5; TRBD1 aligns across 12 bases. Germline V gene sequence: CDR1 SGHDN, CDR2 FVKESK. The ends lost 4 bases at V and 5 bases at J; junction bases unmatched: 5. This CDR3 contains 15 residues. CDR3 residues: CASSRRDRGHETQYF. CDR3 in DNA: TGTGCCAGCAGCCGAAGGGACAGGGGGCACGAGACCCAGTACTTC. The variable domain in full, completed from reference TRBV14 and TRBJ2-5, reads EAGVTQFPSHSVIEKGQTVTLRCDPISGHDNLYWYRRVMGKEIKFLLHFVKESKQDESGMPNNRFLAERTGGTYSTLKVQPAELEDSGVYFCASSRRDRGHETQYFGPGTRLLVL.

The chain is built from TRBV4-2 and TRBJ2-1, with 9 bases identical to TRBD2. The CDR3 loop spans 17 amino acids. Germline CDR1 and CDR2: LGHNA and YNFKEQ. Trimming removed 0 bases from V and 2 bases from J; junction bases left unmatched: 5. The CDR3 loop is CASSQEGGGATYNEQFF. Written as DNA, the CDR3 is TGTGCCAGCAGCCAAGAGGGCGGGGGGGCCACCTACAATGAGCAGTTCTTC.

This sequence joins TRBV1 and TRBJ1-2; the table names TRBD1, a call not compared with the DNA. TRBV1 is given as a pseudogene. The CDR3 is 16 amino acids. The CDR3 loop is CTSTQRDRGQDYGYTF. CDR3 nucleotides: TGCACCAGCACCCAACGGGACAGGGGGCAGGACTATGGCTACACCTTC.

CDR3 DNA sequence: TGTGCCAGCAGCGTAGTTGGGGGGGAGAACACTGAAGCTTTCTTT. Amino acid sequence: CASSVVGGENTEAFF. V is TRBV9 and J is TRBJ1-1, with D tentatively TRBD1 (5 bases). Germline loops: CDR1 SGDLS, CDR2 YYNGEE. The CDR3 is made up of 15 amino acids. The ends were cut back, 0 bases at V and 1 base at J, with 10 bases in the middle.

V and J are TRBV5-1 and TRBJ2-5, with a weak D call TRBD2 (6 bases). Germline CDR1 SGHRS, CDR2 YFSETQ. The CDR3 length is 13 residues. The V gene lost 4 bases and the J gene lost 0 bases, with 7 bases spanning the gap. CDR3 DNA sequence: TGCGCCAGCAGCAGGGACTACCAAGAGACCCAGTACTTC. This encodes CASSRDYQETQYF.

The V call is TRBV12-3 or TRBV12-4, the J call TRBJ2-7; tentative D call: TRBD1 (6 bases). V was pared by 6 bases and J by 2 bases, with 8 bases between. The CDR3 contains 12 residues. DNA for the CDR3: TGTGCCAGCAGCGGACAGACCTACGAGCAGTACTTC. Encoded protein: CASSGQTYEQYF.

The chain carries TRBV11-3 and TRBJ1-2, with D possibly matching TRBD1 (6 bases). Germline V gene lookup returns CDR1 SGHNT and CDR2 YENEEA. The CDR3 totals 12 residues. V shed 4 bases and J shed 6 bases, with 9 bases lying between them. The CDR3 protein is CASSSGGHGYTF. Here the CDR3 DNA reads TGTGCCAGCAGCTCGGGGGGGCATGGCTACACCTTC.

The chain uses TRBV2 and TRBJ2-5; weak D call: TRBD2 (6 bases). V was pared by 10 bases and J by 2 bases, with 14 bases between. In germline, CDR1 is SNHLY, CDR2 FYNNEI. This CDR3 contains 13 residues. The CDR3 reads CATKRRVQETQYF. As DNA, the CDR3 is TGTGCCACCAAGAGGAGGGTTCAAGAGACCCAGTACTTC.

This clone was observed once. The rearrangement links TRBV6-6 to TRBJ2-7, with D perhaps TRBD1 (5 bases). Germline V gives CDR1 MNHNY, CDR2 SVGAGI (reference sequence). V lost 2 bases and J 7 bases, leaving 12 bases between the germline ends. This CDR3 spans 13 amino acids. The CDR3 sequence is CASSYQSPGEQYF. The CDR3 DNA reads TGTGCCAGCAGTTACCAGAGCCCAGGGGAGCAGTACTTC.

V gene TRBV5-4 combines with J gene TRBJ2-7, with TRBD1 as a possible D gene (5 bases). The germline V gene encodes CDR1 SGHNT and CDR2 YYREEE (reference sequence). Trimming took 0 bases from V and 1 from J, leaving 11 bases between them. This CDR3 has 15 amino acids. CDR3 sequence reads: CASSLAQGSSYEQYF. CDR3 coding DNA: TGTGCCAGCAGCTTGGCGCAGGGATCGTCCTACGAGCAGTACTTC. The whole variable domain, filled in from reference TRBV5-4 and TRBJ2-7, reads ETGVTQSPTHLIKTRGQQVTLRCSSQSGHNTVSWYQQALGQGPQFIFQYYREEENGRGNFPPRFSGLQFPNYSSELNVNALELDDSALYLCASSLAQGSSYEQYFGPGTRLTVT.

V is TRBV30 and J is TRBJ2-7; unclear D gene. The CDR3 runs to 13 residues. Germline lookup yields CDR1 GTSNPN and CDR2 SVGIG (reference sequence). The V end was cut by 0 bases, the J end by 0 bases, with 6 bases between. The DNA of the CDR3 is TGTGCCTGGAGTGTGGCGGACTCCTACGAGCAGTACTTC. Amino acids: CAWSVADSYEQYF.

The chain couples TRBV5-4 to TRBJ1-1, with D possibly being TRBD1 (6 bases). Deletions cut 3 bases from V and 1 base from J, with 16 bases between. The CDR3 is 16 amino acids. The germline CDR1 and CDR2 sequences are SGHNT and YYREEE (reference sequence). The CDR3: CASSYGQNHWNTEAFF. The CDR3 DNA follows: TGTGCCAGCAGCTACGGACAGAACCATTGGAACACTGAAGCTTTCTTT.